The next 18 T cell receptor beta chains were all read from a single sample in a study of shared clonotypes between healthy human individuals. CD45RO-negative CD8 cells positively selected for CCR7 made up the naive population, which excluded terminally differentiated effector memory CD45RA+ cells. Assay used: immunoSEQ multiplex PCR; TCRdb lists only in-frame clones, some missing. The profile shows under 2,000,000 clones, over 85% of them singletons. Sequencing was done on a sample of naive CD8+ T cells sorted from blood. These receptors were obtained from a man younger than 35 in good health.

The J gene is TRBJ1-1, the V gene TRBV5-1; no definite D call. The length of the CDR3 is 14 residues. Germline V gene data show CDR1 as SGHRS and CDR2 as YFSETQ. The V end lost 0 bases, the J end lost 1 base, and 7 bases lay between the germline ends. The CDR3 here is CASSLDPANTEAFF. The CDR3 DNA reads TGCGCCAGCAGCTTGGATCCCGCGAACACTGAAGCTTTCTTT.

The V call is TRBV27, the J call TRBJ1-6; D is ambiguous. With 5 bases removed from V and 8 bases from J, the gap between germline ends came to 10 bases. Per the germline V gene, CDR1 is MNHEY and CDR2 is SMNVEV (reference sequence). The CDR3 has 13 residues. Here the CDR3 reads CASSPLGYSPLHF. In DNA, the CDR3 is TGTGCCAGCAGTCCCCTGGGTTATTCACCCCTCCACTTT.

This chain uses TRBV23-1 with TRBJ1-1; the D gene is possibly TRBD1 (6 bases). TRBV23-1 is filed as an ORF, its function uncertain. Trimming cost V 6 bases and J 1 base, with 15 bases left between them. This CDR3 spans 15 amino acids. As DNA, the CDR3 is TGCGCCAGCAGCCCTCGGACAGACCCGAACACTGAAGCTTTCTTT. As protein: CASSPRTDPNTEAFF.

V is TRBV27 and J is TRBJ2-5; 12 nucleotides line up with TRBD2. The CDR3 loop spans 17 amino acids. In germline, CDR1 is MNHEY, CDR2 SMNVEV (reference sequence). The V gene end was trimmed by 5 bases and the J gene end by 0 bases; junction bases not matched to a gene: 7. CDR3 residues: CASSILAGGRYQETQYF. CDR3 in DNA: TGTGCCAGCAGTATACTAGCGGGGGGCCGCTACCAAGAGACCCAGTACTTC.

The V and J genes are TRBV5-4 and TRBJ1-2, with 9 bases aligning to TRBD1. CDR1 is SGHNT and CDR2 is YYREEE in the germline V gene (reference sequence). There are 14 residues in the CDR3. V lost 7 bases to trimming and J lost 6 bases; unmatched junction nucleotides: 10. The CDR3 region has the DNA TGTGCCAGCGGATCCGGGACAGGGCTTCATGGCTACACCTTC. Translating gives CASGSGTGLHGYTF.

This clone was picked up one time. This chain links TRBV19 with TRBJ2-2, with 7 bases matching TRBD2. Germline assignment: CDR1 LNHDA and CDR2 SQIVND (reference sequence). The length of the CDR3 is 16 residues. Trimming at V came to 6 bases and at J to 3 bases, leaving 10 bases not matched to a gene. CDR3 region: CASRSGRGADTGELFF. DNA of the CDR3: TGTGCCAGTAGATCTGGGAGGGGAGCGGACACCGGGGAGCTGTTTTTT.

The chain has TRBV21-1 and TRBJ1-5; the table gives TRBD1 as D, unverified against the DNA. TRBV21-1 is a documented pseudogene. This CDR3 is 17 amino acids long. This CDR3 reads CASSTGTERDSNQPQHF. The CDR3 DNA sequence: TGTGCCAGCAGCACCGGGACAGAGAGAGATAGCAATCAGCCCCAGCATTTT.

A single count supports this clone. CDR3 protein: CASSLWPRGETQYF. CDR3 DNA sequence: TGTGCCAGCAGTTTATGGCCTAGGGGAGAGACCCAGTACTTC. This chain links TRBV27 with TRBJ2-5; the D gene is possibly TRBD1 (5 bases). The CDR3 spans 14 residues. CDR1 and CDR2 (germline): MNHEY, SMNVEV (reference sequence). With 1 base removed from V and 4 bases from J, the gap between germline ends came to 10 bases.

The chain carries TRBV7-8 and TRBJ2-2; the D gene is possibly TRBD1 (7 bases). The CDR3 has 17 amino acids. The germline V gene has CDR1 SGHVS and CDR2 FQNEAQ. V lost 0 bases and J lost 3, with 14 bases in between. This CDR3 reads CASSLALFRGDTGELFF. CDR3 coding DNA: TGTGCCAGCAGCTTAGCTTTGTTCAGGGGGGACACCGGGGAGCTGTTTTTT.

The genes are TRBV5-5 and TRBJ2-7; 11 positions match TRBD2. The CDR3 has 15 residues. CDR1 is SGHKS, CDR2 YYEKEE, per germline (reference sequence). V trimming: 0 bases; J trimming: 7 bases; junction bases outside the gene matches: 6. The CDR3 region is CASSLAIAGGIEQYF. The CDR3, as DNA: TGTGCCAGCAGCTTGGCGATAGCGGGAGGGATAGAGCAGTACTTC.

The chain carries TRBV2 and TRBJ2-3; 11 nucleotides agree with TRBD2. This CDR3 spans 13 amino acids. With V trimmed by 7 bases and J by 4 bases, 1 base remained unmatched. The germline CDR1 and CDR2 sequences are SNHLY and FYNNEI. DNA of the CDR3: TGTGCCAGCACGGGACTAGCGGCAGATACGCAGTATTTT. Protein sequence: CASTGLAADTQYF.

The chain is built from TRBV25-1 and TRBJ1-4, with unresolved D. CDR3 length equals 14 residues. V lost 3 bases and J 6 bases, leaving 11 bases between the germline ends. The V gene's germline CDR1 is MGHDK and CDR2 SYGVNS. For the CDR3, the DNA is TGTGCCAGCAGTGACGGACGGCTATATGAAAAACTGTTTTTT. This translates into CASSDGRLYEKLFF. Full variable domain (missing parts from reference TRBV25-1 and TRBJ1-4): EADIYQTPRYLVIGTGKKITLECSQTMGHDKMYWYQQDPGMELHLIHYSYGVNSTEKGDLSSESTVSRIRTEHFPLTLESARPSHTSQYLCASSDGRLYEKLFFGSGTQLSVL.

Only one count was recorded for this clone. The CDR3 is CASSFLSSGRNNEQFF. The CDR3 DNA reads TGTGCCAGCAGTTTTTTATCTAGCGGGAGGAACAATGAGCAGTTCTTC. This rearrangement joins TRBV28 to TRBJ2-1, with TRBD2 identical over 11 bases. The CDR3 extends over 16 amino acids. Germline V CDR1 and CDR2: MDHEN, SYDVKM. Losses at the gene ends were 3 bases for V and 5 bases for J; bases not matched to a gene: 6.

The V and J genes are TRBV5-1 and TRBJ1-1, with D tentatively TRBD1 (5 bases). Germline V CDR1 and CDR2: SGHRS, YFSETQ. V was trimmed by 6 bases and J by 3 bases, leaving 12 bases between them. The CDR3 covers 13 residues. The CDR3 is CASKQGVYTEAFF. Written as DNA, the CDR3 is TGCGCCAGCAAACAAGGGGTATACACTGAAGCTTTCTTT. The variable domain in full, with the rest retrieved from reference TRBV5-1 and TRBJ1-1, is KAGVTQTPRYLIKTRGQQVTLSCSPISGHRSVSWYQQTPGQGLQFLFEYFSETQRNKGNFPGRFSGRQFSNSRSEMNVSTLELGDSALYLCASKQGVYTEAFFGQGTRLTVV.

This chain joins TRBV11-2 and TRBJ1-1, with a possible D match to TRBD1 (6 bases). V lost 1 base to trimming and J lost 5 bases, with 14 bases between them. CDR1 is SGHAT, CDR2 FQNNGV, per germline. The CDR3 sequence is 15 residues long. The CDR3 protein is CASSLVLGAGTEAFF. CDR3 coding DNA: TGTGCCAGCAGCTTAGTTCTGGGGGCAGGTACTGAAGCTTTCTTT. Using reference TRBV11-2 and TRBJ1-1 for the parts outside the CDR3, the full variable domain is EAGVAQSPRYKIIEKRQSVAFWCNPISGHATLYWYQQILGQGPKLLIQFQNNGVVDDSQLPKDRFSAERLKGVDSTLKIQPAKLEDSAVYLCASSLVLGAGTEAFFGQGTRLTVV.

The rearrangement uses TRBV7-6 and TRBJ1-1; 8 bases fit TRBD1. Germline lookup yields CDR1 SGHVS and CDR2 FNYEAQ. J gave up 3 bases and V 5 bases, and 5 bases lay outside the gene matches. The CDR3 loop spans 14 amino acids. CDR3 amino acids: CASSGTGGHTEAFF. As DNA, the CDR3 is TGTGCCAGCAGCGGAACAGGGGGACACACTGAAGCTTTCTTT.

The chain uses TRBV4-3 and TRBJ1-2, with TRBD1 matching over 7 bases. This CDR3 has 16 residues. Germline assignment: CDR1 LGHNA and CDR2 YSLEER. V shed 3 bases, J shed 4 bases, and the junction held 11 bases outside the gene matches. The CDR3: CASSQARDSYRYGYTF. CDR3 in DNA: TGCGCCAGCAGCCAGGCTCGGGACAGCTACCGCTATGGCTACACCTTC.

Concerning this clone: The sample contains more than one DNA sequence encoding this CDR3. The chain uses TRBV27 and TRBJ2-5, with D perhaps TRBD1 (6 bases). Trimming took 5 bases from V and 0 from J, leaving 13 bases between them. The CDR3 is 15 residues long. CDR1 and CDR2 from the germline V gene are MNHEY and SMNVEV (reference sequence). CDR3 sequence: CASSLGTTYQETQYF. CDR3 bases: TGTGCCAGCAGTCTTGGGACAACGTACCAAGAGACCCAGTACTTC.